What follows are 4 T cell receptor beta chains derived from one specimen sequenced in a study of technical replicates of blood from a few donors. Libraries were prepared by immunoSEQ multiplex PCR; TCRdb keeps only in-frame clonotypes and omits some of them. The data contain 70,000 to 85,000 clones, roughly 90% of them singletons. The sequenced material came from T cells isolated from PBMCs. The receptors were gathered from a human donor in good health.

V usage is TRBV6-5 and J usage is TRBJ2-1; D call uncertain. The V and J ends lost 6 bases and 9 bases respectively, with 15 bases between them. The CDR3 has 13 amino acids. Germline V gene lookup returns CDR1 MNHEY and CDR2 SVGAGI. As DNA, the CDR3 is TGTGCCAGCAGCTACAACACCCCAAGTGAGCAGTTCTTC. This codes for CASSYNTPSEQFF.

This chain connects TRBV18 to TRBJ2-7, with 7 bases fitting TRBD1. V gave up 3 bases and J gave up 3 bases; unmatched junction bases: 5. This CDR3 is 14 amino acids long. Germline lookup yields CDR1 KGHSH and CDR2 LQKENI. CDR3 region: CASSPGTEVYEQYF. CDR3 bases: TGTGCCAGCTCACCCGGGACAGAAGTCTACGAGCAGTACTTC.

This CDR3 is CAGRGQGSYNYGYTF. CDR3 bases: TGTGCCGGTCGAGGACAGGGGTCCTATAACTATGGCTACACCTTC. The chain combines TRBV19 with TRBJ1-2; 9 nucleotides line up with TRBD1. Germline loops: CDR1 LNHDA, CDR2 SQIVND (reference sequence). J gave up 1 base and V 11 bases, and 11 bases lay outside the gene matches. The CDR3 is made up of 15 amino acids.

This rearrangement joins TRBV5-1 to TRBJ2-1, with TRBD2 matching over 12 bases. This CDR3 spans 16 amino acids. Looked up from germline, CDR1 is SGHRS and CDR2 is YFSETQ. The ends lost 3 bases at V and 5 bases at J; junction bases unmatched: 6. The CDR3 DNA reads TGCGCCAGCAGCTCGCTACTAGCGGGAGGCGACAATGAGCAGTTCTTC. This gives the protein CASSSLLAGGDNEQFF.